Shown below are 5 T cell receptor beta chains from a single sample sequenced in a study of identical twins. TCRdb reprocessed the 5' RACE reads with MiXCR, giving one entry per CDR3 protein. Here the sample spans 450,000 or so distinct CDR3 sequences, approximately 14% being singletons. The data were also submitted as part of a second study, on yellow fever vaccine responses in identical twins.

Material: CD4+ T cells sorted from blood. The receptor source for this set is a woman aged 18-29 years in good health.

This clonotype turned up a few times. This sequence joins TRBV28 and TRBJ2-1, with 9 bases identical to TRBD2. Trimming cost V 5 bases and J 5 bases; bases outside gene matches: 10. CDR3 length: 16 residues. CDR1 MDHEN and CDR2 SYDVKM come from the germline V gene. The CDR3 DNA reads as TGTGCCAGCAGTCCCGACGGACTAGCGCGGGACAATGAGCAGTTCTTC. Its translation: CASSPDGLARDNEQFF.

In its sample, this clonotype was seen a few times. The chain combines TRBV20-1 with TRBJ1-1, with a weak D call TRBD1 (5 bases). This CDR3 comprises 16 residues. V was cut by 1 base and J by 2 bases, with 17 bases left in between. Germline-derived CDR1 and CDR2 are DFQATT and SNEGSKA (reference sequence). This CDR3 reads CSARAPDRGPNTEAFF. In DNA form, the CDR3 reads TGCAGTGCTAGAGCCCCCGACCGGGGCCCAAACACTGAAGCTTTCTTT.

The V call is TRBV24-1, the J call TRBJ2-3; maybe TRBD2 (6 bases). The CDR3 length is 16 residues. Germline-derived CDR1 and CDR2 are KGHDR and SFDVKD. The V end lost 4 bases, the J end lost 2 bases, and 15 bases lay between the germline ends. CDR3 DNA: TGTGCCACCAGTGAGGACCGGGACTCCTACACAGATACGCAGTATTTT. It codes for CATSEDRDSYTDTQYF.

This clonotype was recorded a few times. The chain combines TRBV4-1 with TRBJ2-3; possible D gene TRBD2, 5 bases. Between the trimmed V and J ends, which lost 6 bases and 3 bases, there was a span of 19 bases. CDR3 length equals 16 residues. Germline V gene sequence: CDR1 MGHRA, CDR2 YSYEKL. CDR3: CASSLGSDRRTDTQYF. As DNA, the CDR3 is TGCGCCAGCAGTCTGGGCTCGGACCGGAGGACAGATACGCAGTATTTT.

This clonotype was recorded a few times. The V gene is TRBV20-1, the J gene TRBJ2-1; 11 nucleotides match TRBD2. With 6 bases clipped from V and 4 bases from J, the junction kept 5 bases outside the gene matches. CDR3 length: 14 amino acids. The V gene's germline CDR1 is DFQATT and CDR2 SNEGSKA (reference sequence). CDR3 protein: CSAPGLAEYNEQFF. The CDR3 coding sequence is TGCAGTGCCCCGGGACTAGCGGAGTACAATGAGCAGTTCTTC.